The rows below give T cell receptor beta chains drawn from one sample of a study of tumor and adjacent non-tumor tissue in lung cancer. TCRdb re-called the multiplex PCR reads through MiXCR, storing one row per CDR3 protein. In the table there are under 80,000 distinct CDR3 sequences, 65% to 80% of which are singletons. The sequenced sample was distant non-tumor lung tissue. All receptors derive from a man between 60 and 75 years old with non-small cell lung cancer. CDR3s include the opening cysteine and the closing phenylalanine or tryptophan. Each record gives: CDR3 DNA, CDR3 protein, J gene, V gene, D gene, clone size. A D gene is named only where the DNA matches it firmly. Expanded clones are given a class, and other clones once, few, many or no size at all.

TGTGCCAGCAGTGCCCGTGACAGTCAGTACTTC,CASSARDSQYF,TRBJ2-5,TRBV6-5,.,.
TGTGCCAGCAGCTTGTTTGGGGAGGAATCATACGAGCAGTACTTC,CASSLFGEESYEQYF,TRBJ2-7,TRBV5-6,.,.
TGTGCCAGCAGTTATGAGAGACTAGAGTACGAGCAGTATTTC,CASSYERLEYEQYF,TRBJ2-7,TRBV6-5,.,.
TGCAGACTTGGAGCGAGGCTCGCAACTATGCATGGCTACACCTTC,CRLGARLATMHGYTF,TRBJ1-2,TRBV29-1,.,.
TGTGCCAGCAGACCTAGCTGGATTACCGACAATGGGCAGTTCTTC,CASRPSWITDNGQFF,TRBJ2-1,TRBV12-3/TRBV12-4,.,once
TGTGCCAGCAGTCTATCCAGTAGTACTGAAGCTTTTTTT,CASSLSSSTEAFF,TRBJ1-1,TRBV12-3/TRBV12-4,.,.
TGCAGTGTTGAAAATCCAGGAGTCTACAATGAGCAGTTCTTC,CSVENPGVYNEQFF,TRBJ2-1,TRBV29-1,.,.
TGTACCAGCAGCATCCCCGGGACTAGATTCTACGAGCAGTACTTC,CTSSIPGTRFYEQYF,TRBJ2-7,TRBV6-1,TRBD2,.
TGCAACGTGGTCCCGGGACATGGGGCGCGTATCTATGGCTACACCTTC,CNVVPGHGARIYGYTF,TRBJ1-2,TRBV29-1,.,.
TGTGTCAGCAGCTCTGAGACCAGGGAGCTGTTTTTT,CVSSSETRELFF,TRBJ2-2,TRBV7-3,.,.
TGTGCTAGCAGACCGCATGACAGGTACAATGAGCAGTTCTTC,CASRPHDRYNEQFF,TRBJ2-1,TRBV14,.,.
TGTGCCAGCGGGCTGGACTGGAACGTTGATGGGGAACAGTTCTTC,CASGLDWNVDGEQFF,TRBJ2-1,TRBV6-5,.,.
TGTGCAAGCAGACCAAGCAGGAATCAGCACCAGCATTTT,CASRPSRNQHQHF,TRBJ1-5,TRBV6-6,.,.
TGTGTCAGCAGTTGGGCGGGAGTCAGTGGGCAGTTCTTC,CVSSWAGVSGQFF,TRBJ2-1,TRBV6-5,TRBD2,few
TGCGCCAGCAGCCAAGGTCGAGATTACCCCCAGCATTTT,CASSQGRDYPQHF,TRBJ1-5,TRBV4-1,.,.
TGCGCCAGCAGTCCGAGACAGTCAGGTGGGGCCAACGTCCTTAATTTC,CASSPRQSGGANVLNF,TRBJ2-6,TRBV10-1,.,.
TGTACCAGCAACCAAGAGCAACAGAACAATGAGCAGTTCTTC,CTSNQEQQNNEQFF,TRBJ2-1,TRBV14,.,.
TGTGCCAGCAGTGACATAGCGGGAGATGGCAATGAGCAGTTCTTC,CASSDIAGDGNEQFF,TRBJ2-1,TRBV2,TRBD2,.
TGTGTCAGCAGAGTCGGACGTAATGAGCAGTTCTTC,CVSRVGRNEQFF,TRBJ2-1,TRBV12-3/TRBV12-4,.,.
TGTGCCAGCAGCTCCGAGCTAACAGATAGCTCAGATACGCAGCATTTT,CASSSELTDSSDTQHF,TRBJ1-5,TRBV11-3,.,once
TGCAGCCTTGAAAATATGACAGGGAAAAACATTCAGTACTTC,CSLENMTGKNIQYF,TRBJ2-4,TRBV29-1,TRBD1,.
TGTGCCAGCAGTTACGGGACGAACTATGGCTACATCTTC,CASSYGTNYGYIF,TRBJ1-2,TRBV6-6,.,.
TGTGCCAGCAGAGACACGTTGACTCACCACTTC,CASRDTLTHHF,TRBJ2-5,TRBV6-5,.,.
TGTGCCAGCACGGGGGGAAAAGGGGGCAATAGGACCTACGAGCAGTACTTC,CASTGGKGGNRTYEQYF,TRBJ2-7,TRBV11-2,.,.
TGTGCCAGCAGCCAAGGAGATACTAGCGGCACAGATATGCAGTATTTT,CASSQGDTSGTDMQYF,TRBJ2-3,TRBV4-2,TRBD2,.
TGCAGCGTAGCTGACAGGGGAATCAATCAGCCCCAGCATTTT,CSVADRGINQPQHF,TRBJ1-5,TRBV29-1,TRBD1,.
TGTGCCAGCAGTCCCCTTCAGGGCGGAGCCGATAACATTCAGTACTTC,CASSPLQGGADNIQYF,TRBJ2-4,TRBV6-2/TRBV6-3,.,.
TGCAGTGCTAATAGCGGGAGGCGTAGCACCGGGGAGCTGTTTTTT,CSANSGRRSTGELFF,TRBJ2-2,TRBV20-1,TRBD2,.
TGTGCCAGCAGCCGTGACAGCAGCAATCAGCCCCAGTACTTT,CASSRDSSNQPQYF,TRBJ1-5,TRBV28,.,.
TGTGCCTGCAGCTTACGCGGTTCCAATAAGCAGTTCTTC,CACSLRGSNKQFF,TRBJ2-1,TRBV5-4,.,.
TGCGCCAGCATTCTACGACTGGGGGCCGGGGAGCTGTTTTTT,CASILRLGAGELFF,TRBJ2-2,TRBV10-2,.,few
TGTGCCAGCCAGACAGGGACGCTCACCGGGGGGCTGTTTTTT,CASQTGTLTGGLFF,TRBJ2-2,TRBV6-1,.,.
TGCAGCGTTGGAGCGGGAGACATTGGAGGTACAGATACGCAGTATTTT,CSVGAGDIGGTDTQYF,TRBJ2-3,TRBV29-1,TRBD2,.
TGTTTCAGCAACTATAGTAGTGGCACCGGGGAGCTGTTTTTT,CFSNYSSGTGELFF,TRBJ2-2,TRBV11-1,.,.
TGCAGCGTTACCAAGATGTTGGACTACGGCTACAGTTTC,CSVTKMLDYGYSF,TRBJ1-2,TRBV29-1,.,.
TGTGCCAACAGTACTTCGACAGAGAACACTGAAGCTTCCTTT,CANSTSTENTEASF,TRBJ1-1,TRBV6-5,.,.
TGTGCCAATAGCTACGGGGGGGACGAGCAGTACTTC,CANSYGGDEQYF,TRBJ2-7,TRBV6-2/TRBV6-3,TRBD2,once
TGTGCCAGCAGGCCTGGGCGGTCTTCCTACAATGAGCAGTTCTTC,CASRPGRSSYNEQFF,TRBJ2-1,TRBV12-3/TRBV12-4,.,medium-sized
TGCAGCGTTGAAGAGCCCCACGTGACAGCTTACTACAAGCAGTACTTC,CSVEEPHVTAYYKQYF,TRBJ2-7,TRBV29-1,.,.
TGCGCCAGCAGCGGCGCGACAGGAATTAAGTATGGCTACACCTTC,CASSGATGIKYGYTF,TRBJ1-2,TRBV5-6,.,once
TGTGCCAGCAGCTTGAGGGGGAATGTATCACCCCTCCACTTT,CASSLRGNVSPLHF,TRBJ1-6,TRBV5-6,.,.
TGTGCCAGTACGTTCGATTTGGGGCTTCAGCCCCAGCATTTT,CASTFDLGLQPQHF,TRBJ1-5,TRBV19,.,.
TGCAGCGCCTCGACAGGGGGGGACACTGAACCATTCTTT,CSASTGGDTEPFF,TRBJ1-1,TRBV29-1,TRBD1,.
TGTGCCAGCAGTTCAGGACTACTCCCGCTAATATACGAGCAGTACTTC,CASSSGLLPLIYEQYF,TRBJ2-7,TRBV12-3/TRBV12-4,.,many
TGCAGTGCTAGAGATGGAACCGACTTCACAGATACGCAGTATTTT,CSARDGTDFTDTQYF,TRBJ2-3,TRBV20-1,.,.
TGCGCCAGCAGCCATACTAGTGTGACCGGGGAGCTGTTTTTT,CASSHTSVTGELFF,TRBJ2-2,TRBV11-1,.,.
TGCAGCATAGGATTTGGCACAGATACACAGTATTTT,CSIGFGTDTQYF,TRBJ2-3,TRBV29-1,.,.
TGCAATGTTGATAGGCCTGGGGTGAACACTGAAGCTTTCTTT,CNVDRPGVNTEAFF,TRBJ1-1,TRBV29-1,.,once
TGTGCCAGCAGTGCAGATAGTGGGAGGGTCTACAATGAGCAGTTCTTC,CASSADSGRVYNEQFF,TRBJ2-1,TRBV6-1,TRBD2,once
TGTGCCAGCAGCAGAAACGCCCCGGGGGTCAACACTGAAGCTTTCTTT,CASSRNAPGVNTEAFF,TRBJ1-1,TRBV21-1,.,many
TGTGCCAGCAGACCAAGCGCGGATAATCAGCCCCAGCATTTT,CASRPSADNQPQHF,TRBJ1-5,TRBV28,.,.
TGTGTCAGCAGCAACTCGGGACAGGGGTATACCGGGGAGCCGTTTTTT,CVSSNSGQGYTGEPFF,TRBJ2-2,TRBV7-8,TRBD1,many
TGTGCCAGCAGCATAAACACGTACCAAGAGACCCGGTACTTC,CASSINTYQETRYF,TRBJ2-5,TRBV11-1,.,.
TGCGCCAGCAGTCAAGAGACTCCCGGGATAGGGGTGAACACCATATATTTT,CASSQETPGIGVNTIYF,TRBJ1-3,TRBV4-1,.,.
TGTGCCATCAGTGACCGGGACAGGGCGTTCAATGAGCAGTTCTTC,CAISDRDRAFNEQFF,TRBJ2-1,TRBV10-3,TRBD1,.
TGTGCCAGCAGCTTGGAATCCCTCGGGGTTGGCTACACCTTC,CASSLESLGVGYTF,TRBJ1-2,TRBV5-4,.,many